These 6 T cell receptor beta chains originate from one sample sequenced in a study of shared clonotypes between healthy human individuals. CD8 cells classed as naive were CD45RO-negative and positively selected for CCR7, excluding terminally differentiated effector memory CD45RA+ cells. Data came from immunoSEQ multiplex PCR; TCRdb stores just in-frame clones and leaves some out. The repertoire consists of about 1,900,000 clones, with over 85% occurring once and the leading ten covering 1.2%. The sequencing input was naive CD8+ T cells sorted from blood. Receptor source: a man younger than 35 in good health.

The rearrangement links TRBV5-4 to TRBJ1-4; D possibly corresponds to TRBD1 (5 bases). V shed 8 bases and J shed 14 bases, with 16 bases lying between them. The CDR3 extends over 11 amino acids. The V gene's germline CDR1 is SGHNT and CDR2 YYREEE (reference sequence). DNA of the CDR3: TGTGCCAGTGAATTCGGAGGGACTCTGTTTTTT. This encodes CASEFGGTLFF.

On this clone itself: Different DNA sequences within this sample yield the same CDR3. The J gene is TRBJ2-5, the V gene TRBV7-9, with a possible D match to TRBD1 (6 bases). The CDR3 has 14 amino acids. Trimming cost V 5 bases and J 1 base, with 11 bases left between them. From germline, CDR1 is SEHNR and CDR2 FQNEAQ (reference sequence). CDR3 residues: CASSLIQGQETQYF. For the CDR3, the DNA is TGTGCCAGCAGCCTAATACAGGGCCAAGAGACCCAGTACTTC.

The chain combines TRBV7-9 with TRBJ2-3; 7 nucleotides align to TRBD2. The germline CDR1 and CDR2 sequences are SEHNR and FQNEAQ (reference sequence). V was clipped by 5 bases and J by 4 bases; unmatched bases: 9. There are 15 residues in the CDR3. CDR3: CASSSGEQAADTQYF. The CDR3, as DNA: TGTGCCAGCAGCAGCGGGGAACAGGCCGCAGATACGCAGTATTTT.

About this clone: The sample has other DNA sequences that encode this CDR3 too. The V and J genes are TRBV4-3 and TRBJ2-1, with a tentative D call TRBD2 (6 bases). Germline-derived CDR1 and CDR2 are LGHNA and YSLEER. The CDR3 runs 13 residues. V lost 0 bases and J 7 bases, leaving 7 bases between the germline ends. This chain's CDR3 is CASSQDRENEQFF. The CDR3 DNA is TGCGCCAGCAGCCAAGATCGGGAGAATGAGCAGTTCTTC.

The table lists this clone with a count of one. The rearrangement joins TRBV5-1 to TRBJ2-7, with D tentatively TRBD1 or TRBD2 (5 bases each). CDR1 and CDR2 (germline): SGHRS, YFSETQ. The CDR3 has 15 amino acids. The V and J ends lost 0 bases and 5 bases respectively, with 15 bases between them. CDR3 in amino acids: CASSLEGGGADEQYF. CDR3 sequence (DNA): TGCGCCAGCAGCTTGGAAGGTGGGGGTGCCGACGAGCAGTACTTC. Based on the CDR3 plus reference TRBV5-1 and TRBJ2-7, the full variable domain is KAGVTQTPRYLIKTRGQQVTLSCSPISGHRSVSWYQQTPGQGLQFLFEYFSETQRNKGNFPGRFSGRQFSNSRSEMNVSTLELGDSALYLCASSLEGGGADEQYFGPGTRLTVT.

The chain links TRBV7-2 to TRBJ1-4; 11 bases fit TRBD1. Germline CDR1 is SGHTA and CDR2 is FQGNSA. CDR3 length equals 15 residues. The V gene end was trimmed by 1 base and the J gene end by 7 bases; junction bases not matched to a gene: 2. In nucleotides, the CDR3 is TGTGCCAGCAGCTTAGATGGGACAGGGGGTGAAAAACTGTTTTTT. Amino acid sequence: CASSLDGTGGEKLFF.